This record covers a single T cell receptor beta chain. The antigen is unknown. Sequencing used immunoSEQ multiplex PCR; TCRdb keeps in-frame clones, though not all of them. The data contain some 68,000 clones, 86% of them seen just once; the ten biggest clones take up approximately 2.1%. This entry is derived from a study of OX40 agonist ivuxolimab in advanced cancers. Overall study: Each patient was given ivuxolimab into a vein every 2 weeks, at 0.01 to 10 mg/kg. Whole-study findings and limits: Partial responders dosed at 0.1-3.0 mg/kg displayed clonal expansion ranking among the lowest.

From germline, CDR1 is SGHDT and CDR2 YYEEEE. Trimming shortened V by 5 bases and J by 1 base, and 9 bases separated the two germline ends. The length of the CDR3 is 13 residues. Peripheral blood came from all dose cohorts at three timepoints. This receptor was identified in an adult with an advanced solid tumor such as melanoma, head and neck, liver or kidney cancer. The V and J genes are TRBV5-6 and TRBJ1-1; no clear D. The sequencing here drew on CD4+ or CD8+ T cells sorted from blood, taken in a trial of the OX40 agonist ivuxolimab. The CDR3 spells CASSIMRNTEAFF. Here the CDR3 DNA reads TGTGCCAGCAGTATTATGCGGAACACTGAAGCTTTCTTT.